The rows below give T cell receptor beta chains drawn from one sample of a study of T cell responses to AZD1222 COVID-19 vaccine. Produced via immunoSEQ multiplex PCR; TCRdb's table is partial and in-frame only. Of approximately 120,000 clones detected, more than 75% appear once; the ten largest clones hold around 4.6%. The sequencing here drew on peripheral blood, taken 28 days after the second AZD1222 dose. These receptors all stem from an adult who received the AZD1222 COVID-19 vaccine. Both conserved end residues are part of each CDR3. A D gene is named only where the DNA matches it firmly. Size tells how often a clone was seen (once, few, many) or the class of an expanded clone, and some rows leave it out.

D gene	V gene	clone size	J gene	CDR3 protein	CDR3 DNA
NA	TRBV18	once	TRBJ2-2	CASSPQGQRTGELFF	TGTGCCAGCTCACCACAAGGACAGCGAACCGGGGAGCTGTTTTTT
TRBD2	TRBV3-1/TRBV3-2	NA	TRBJ2-3	CASSPRGGQADTQYF	TGTGCCAGCAGCCCCCGCGGGGGGCAGGCAGATACGCAGTATTTT
NA	TRBV5-4	NA	TRBJ1-1	CASSLGSGWDTEAFF	TGTGCCAGCAGCTTGGGGTCTGGGTGGGATACTGAAGCTTTCTTT
NA	TRBV7-2	NA	TRBJ2-2	CASSPGVTGELFF	TGTGCCAGCAGCCCTGGGGTCACCGGGGAGCTGTTTTTT
NA	TRBV12-5	NA	TRBJ2-3	CASGRDIRASTDTQYF	TGTGCTAGTGGACGTGACATCAGGGCTAGCACAGATACGCAGTATTTT
TRBD1	TRBV5-6	few	TRBJ1-1	CASSWMDRGNTEAFF	TGTGCCAGCAGCTGGATGGACAGGGGGAACACTGAAGCTTTCTTT
TRBD1	TRBV4-1	NA	TRBJ2-1	CASSQGLGQGYEQFF	TGCGCCAGCAGCCAAGGGTTGGGACAGGGATATGAGCAGTTCTTC
NA	TRBV2	NA	TRBJ1-1	CASSQQGSNTEAFF	TGTGCCAGCAGCCAACAGGGTTCGAACACTGAAGCTTTCTTT
NA	TRBV5-1	NA	TRBJ1-1	CASSLAVMNTEAFF	TGCGCCAGCAGCTTGGCAGTCATGAACACTGAAGCTTTCTTT
TRBD2	TRBV11-1	NA	TRBJ2-1	CASSGSGGALKEQFF	TGTGCCAGCAGCGGTAGCGGGGGGGCCCTGAAAGAGCAGTTCTTC
NA	TRBV5-8	NA	TRBJ1-5	CASRTTGSAQHF	TGTGCCAGCAGAACAACAGGGTCTGCACAGCATTTT
TRBD2	TRBV5-1	NA	TRBJ2-7	CASSSSGAYEQYF	TGCGCCAGCAGCTCTAGCGGAGCCTACGAGCAGTACTTC
NA	TRBV27	NA	TRBJ1-2	CASNPYGYTF	TGTGCCAGCAACCCATATGGCTACACCTTC
NA	TRBV6-5	NA	TRBJ2-2	CASSFLTVSNTGELFF	TGTGCCAGCAGTTTCCTGACAGTATCGAACACCGGGGAGCTGTTTTTT
TRBD1	TRBV5-4	NA	TRBJ1-4	CASSLAPGTGDEKLFF	TGTGCCAGCAGCTTGGCACCCGGGACAGGGGATGAAAAACTGTTTTTT
NA	TRBV27	NA	TRBJ2-7	CASRYSYEQYF	TGTGCCAGCCGGTACTCCTACGAGCAGTACTTC
NA	TRBV2	NA	TRBJ2-2	CASRPRGHKGTGELFF	TGTGCCAGCAGGCCGCGAGGACACAAGGGGACCGGGGAGCTGTTTTTT
NA	TRBV6-5	NA	TRBJ1-6	CASSYDRRGSPLHF	TGTGCCAGCAGTTACGATCGGAGAGGTTCACCCCTCCACTTT
NA	TRBV5-1	NA	TRBJ2-2	CASSLEITGELFF	TGCGCCAGCAGTCTTGAGATAACCGGGGAGCTGTTTTTT
NA	TRBV7-2	NA	TRBJ1-2	CASSVGSGYGYTF	TGTGCCAGCAGCGTAGGTAGTGGCTATGGCTACACCTTC
TRBD1	TRBV19	NA	TRBJ2-2	CASNDRVPGTTGELFF	TGTGCCAGTAATGACAGGGTCCCTGGAACCACCGGGGAGCTGTTTTTT
NA	TRBV30	NA	TRBJ2-7	CAWSVRKGTGSYEQYF	TGTGCCTGGAGTGTACGGAAGGGAACGGGGTCCTACGAGCAGTACTTC
NA	TRBV9	once	TRBJ1-2	CASSGRSGYTF	TGTGCCAGCAGCGGACGGAGCGGCTACACCTTC
NA	TRBV5-6	NA	TRBJ2-2	CASRLVGDGTTGELFF	TGTGCCAGCAGACTGGTGGGGGACGGGACCACCGGGGAGCTGTTTTTT
NA	TRBV24-1	NA	TRBJ2-7	CATSESGLRSYEQYF	TGTGCCACCAGTGAATCGGGACTTCGGTCCTACGAGCAGTACTTC
NA	TRBV19	once	TRBJ1-5	CASTSRTNQPQHF	TGTGCCAGTACTTCGCGGACAAATCAGCCCCAGCATTTT
TRBD1	TRBV13	NA	TRBJ2-7	CASSSPGTGGVEQYF	TGTGCCAGCAGCTCCCCCGGGACAGGGGGAGTCGAGCAGTACTTC
NA	TRBV15	NA	TRBJ2-6	CATSRDRGPNSGANVLTF	TGTGCCACCAGCAGAGATAGGGGTCCCAACTCTGGGGCCAACGTCCTGACTTTC
NA	TRBV6-5	NA	TRBJ1-1	CASIFRLDGEAFF	TGTGCCAGCATTTTTCGACTGGACGGTGAAGCTTTCTTT
NA	TRBV13	NA	TRBJ1-1	CASSLLAGTMLNTEAFF	TGTGCCAGCAGCTTATTAGCCGGTACAATGTTGAACACTGAAGCTTTCTTT
NA	TRBV19	NA	TRBJ1-5	CASSTGQFSSNQPQHF	TGTGCCAGTAGTACTGGACAGTTTTCTAGCAATCAGCCCCAGCATTTT
TRBD1	TRBV6-5	NA	TRBJ1-3	CASRDLTGGANTIYF	TGTGCCAGCAGGGATTTAACAGGGGGCGCGAACACCATATATTTT
NA	TRBV2	NA	TRBJ1-1	CASSGEGWVEAFF	TGTGCCAGCAGTGGGGAGGGGTGGGTTGAAGCTTTCTTT
NA	TRBV6-2/TRBV6-3	NA	TRBJ2-7	CASSYGGRSYEQYF	TGTGCCAGCAGTTACGGGGGTCGGTCCTACGAGCAGTACTTC
TRBD1	TRBV29-1	NA	TRBJ1-2	CSSWTGANYGYTF	TGCAGCTCGTGGACAGGTGCTAACTATGGCTACACCTTC
NA	TRBV9	NA	TRBJ1-5	CASSVDGSPLGNQPQHF	TGTGCCAGCAGCGTAGATGGCAGCCCTTTAGGCAATCAGCCCCAGCATTTT
NA	TRBV9	NA	TRBJ2-7	CASSVALGLPYEQYF	TGTGCCAGCAGCGTAGCTCTGGGACTTCCCTACGAGCAGTACTTC
TRBD2	TRBV10-3	few	TRBJ2-1	CAIRSSGRGYNEQFF	TGTGCCATCAGGTCTAGCGGGAGGGGCTACAATGAGCAGTTCTTC
TRBD1	TRBV11-2	NA	TRBJ1-2	CASSSEGAGYGYTF	TGTGCCAGCAGCTCGGAGGGGGCTGGTTATGGCTACACCTTC
NA	TRBV6-5	once	TRBJ1-2	CASSRSAGSYYGYTF	TGTGCCAGCAGCCGCTCGGCAGGGTCGTACTATGGCTACACCTTC
TRBD1	TRBV3-1/TRBV3-2	NA	TRBJ1-1	CASSLDPGTGWFGTEAFF	TGTGCCAGCAGCCTCGACCCCGGGACAGGGTGGTTCGGCACTGAAGCTTTCTTT
NA	TRBV28	NA	TRBJ2-7	CASSLSDGYEQYF	TGTGCCAGCAGTTTAAGTGACGGCTACGAGCAGTACTTC
NA	TRBV7-2	NA	TRBJ1-2	CASSLAGGAVYGYTF	TGTGCCAGCAGCTTAGCCGGGGGCGCCGTCTATGGCTACACCTTC
TRBD2	TRBV9	few	TRBJ2-7	CASSPSGSYEQYF	TGTGCCAGCAGCCCTAGCGGGTCCTACGAGCAGTACTTC
NA	TRBV28	NA	TRBJ2-1	CASSYRSMYAEQFF	TGTGCCAGCAGTTACCGGTCCATGTATGCTGAGCAGTTCTTC